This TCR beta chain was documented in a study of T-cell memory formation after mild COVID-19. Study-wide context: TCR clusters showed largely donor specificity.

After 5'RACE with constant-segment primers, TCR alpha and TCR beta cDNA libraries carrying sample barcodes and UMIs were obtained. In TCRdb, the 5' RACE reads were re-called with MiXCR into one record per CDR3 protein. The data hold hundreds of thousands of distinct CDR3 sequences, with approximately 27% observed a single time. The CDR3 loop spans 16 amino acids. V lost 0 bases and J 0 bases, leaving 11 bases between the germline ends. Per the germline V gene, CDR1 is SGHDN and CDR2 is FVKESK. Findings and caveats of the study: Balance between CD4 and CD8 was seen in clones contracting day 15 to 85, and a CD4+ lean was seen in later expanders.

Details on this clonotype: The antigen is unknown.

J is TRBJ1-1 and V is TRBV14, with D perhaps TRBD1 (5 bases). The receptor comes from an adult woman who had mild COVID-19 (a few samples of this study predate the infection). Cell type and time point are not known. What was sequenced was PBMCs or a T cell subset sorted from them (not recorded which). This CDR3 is CASSQEGRGLNTEAFF. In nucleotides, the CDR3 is TGTGCCAGCAGCCAAGAGGGGAGGGGATTGAACACTGAAGCTTTCTTT.